A single sample is the source of the 15 T cell receptor beta chains below, sequenced in a study of cytomegalovirus exposure and HLA in healthy donors. PCR employed 60 Vbeta and 13 Jbeta primers. Profiled with immunoSEQ multiplex PCR; TCRdb holds only in-frame clones, not every one. The sample lists roughly 100,000 clones; roughly 73% were seen once. The sequenced sample was PBMCs. The receptors come from a man aged 35 to 55 in good health and CMV-seronegative.

This chain joins TRBV5-1 and TRBJ2-5; 9 nucleotides line up with TRBD1. This CDR3 is 14 amino acids long. Germline lookup yields CDR1 SGHRS and CDR2 YFSETQ. V lost 5 bases and J lost 5; bases outside the gene matches: 7. The CDR3 loop reads CASRQGTGWETQYF. The CDR3 nucleotides read TGCGCCAGCAGGCAAGGGACAGGGTGGGAGACCCAGTACTTC.

The table lists this clone with a few counts. The CDR3 nucleotides are TGTGCCAGCAGCTTAAGGTCTGGGGAGGGGCTCTTGAACACTGAAGCTTTCTTT. Amino acids: CASSLRSGEGLLNTEAFF. The V call is TRBV7-2, the J call TRBJ1-1; perhaps TRBD1 as D (5 bases). In germline, CDR1 is SGHTA, CDR2 FQGNSA. Trimming took 2 bases from V and 0 from J, leaving 19 bases between them. This CDR3 has 18 residues.

This chain uses TRBV5-1 with TRBJ1-3; 8 bases align to TRBD1. V gave up 0 bases and J gave up 10 bases; unmatched junction bases: 6. Germline CDR1 reads SGHRS; CDR2 reads YFSETQ. The CDR3 is 14 amino acids. CDR3 DNA: TGCGCCAGCAGCTTGGACTATGGGACAGGAACCATATATTTT. As protein: CASSLDYGTGTIYF.

The chain employs TRBV6-1 and TRBJ1-2; 8 bases map to TRBD1. The CDR3 extends over 14 amino acids. Trimming at V came to 1 base and at J to 6 bases, leaving 4 bases not matched to a gene. Germline CDR1 and CDR2: MNHNS and SASEGT. The CDR3 nucleotides are TGTGCCAGCAGTGAAGGGGGACAGGTCAATGGCTACACCTTC. Amino acids: CASSEGGQVNGYTF.

This chain uses TRBV5-1 with TRBJ2-6; TRBD1 aligns across 7 bases. CDR1 SGHRS and CDR2 YFSETQ come from the germline V gene. The junction had 12 bases not matched to a gene; V was cut back by 4 bases and J by 2 bases. CDR3 length: 18 amino acids. CDR3: CASSPSALQGAGANVLTF. CDR3 DNA: TGCGCCAGCAGCCCCTCCGCCCTTCAGGGGGCTGGGGCCAACGTCCTGACTTTC. Full variable domain (rest looked up from reference TRBV5-1 and TRBJ2-6): KAGVTQTPRYLIKTRGQQVTLSCSPISGHRSVSWYQQTPGQGLQFLFEYFSETQRNKGNFPGRFSGRQFSNSRSEMNVSTLELGDSALYLCASSPSALQGAGANVLTFGAGSRLTVL.

The chain has TRBV6-5 and TRBJ1-2, with 7 nucleotides matching TRBD1. V lost 5 bases, J lost 8 bases, and 5 bases stayed unmatched. The CDR3 is 12 residues long. In germline, CDR1 is MNHEY, CDR2 SVGAGI. The DNA of the CDR3 is TGTGCCAGCAGTCCCCCGACAGGGGGCTACACCTTC. It is translated as CASSPPTGGYTF.

This rearrangement joins TRBV11-2 to TRBJ2-1, with D uncertain. Germline CDR1 reads SGHAT; CDR2 reads FQNNGV. This CDR3 has 12 residues. With 4 bases removed from V and 3 bases from J, the gap between germline ends came to 4 bases. CDR3 sequence (DNA): TGTGCCAGCAGCTCTTACTACAATGAGCAGTTCTTC. Protein: CASSSYYNEQFF.

The rearrangement joins TRBV11-2 to TRBJ1-6; tentative D call: TRBD1 (6 bases). Germline CDR1 SGHAT, CDR2 FQNNGV. The CDR3 sequence is 14 residues long. The V gene lost 1 base and the J gene lost 9 bases, with 10 bases spanning the gap. The CDR3 is CASSLVQGSSPLHF. CDR3 DNA: TGTGCCAGCAGCTTAGTACAGGGTAGTTCACCCCTCCACTTT.

J is TRBJ2-5 and V is TRBV15; 9 nucleotides align to TRBD1. This CDR3 comprises 15 residues. V shed 1 base, J shed 2 bases, and the junction held 2 bases outside the gene matches. Germline CDR1 reads LNHNV; CDR2 reads YYDKDF (reference sequence). Here the CDR3 reads CATSRGGTGQETQYF. The CDR3 coding sequence is TGTGCCACCAGCAGAGGGGGGACAGGGCAAGAGACCCAGTACTTC.

This chain joins TRBV11-2 and TRBJ1-5, with D possibly TRBD1 on 5 matching bases. Germline CDR1 reads SGHAT; CDR2 reads FQNNGV. V lost 0 bases to trimming and J lost 4 bases, with 10 bases between them. CDR3 length: 15 residues. CDR3: CASSLDRALNQPQHF. DNA of the CDR3: TGTGCCAGCAGCTTAGACAGGGCCCTTAATCAGCCCCAGCATTTT.

The table lists this clone with a count of one. This rearrangement joins TRBV6-1 to TRBJ2-5; 11 bases are a match to TRBD1. Germline lookup yields CDR1 MNHNS and CDR2 SASEGT. With V trimmed by 5 bases and J by 5 bases, 7 bases remained unmatched. The CDR3 is 15 amino acids. CDR3 DNA: TGTGCCAGCAGTAGGGACAGGGGGAGGACGGAGACCCAGTACTTC. It yields the protein CASSRDRGRTETQYF.

The count of this clone is one. At one end the junction does not follow the germline gene, possibly because of a read error. The chain is built from TRBV13 and TRBJ2-7, with D tentatively TRBD1 (6 bases). This CDR3 spans 13 amino acids. In germline, CDR1 is PRHDT, CDR2 FYEKMQ (reference sequence). CDR3 nucleotides: TGTGCCAGCAGCTCGGGGCCTACAGGGAAATGGAACTTC. Amino acid sequence: CASSSGPTGKWNF.

This chain uses TRBV2 with TRBJ1-2; D remains ambiguous. CDR1 is SNHLY and CDR2 is FYNNEI in the germline V gene. This CDR3 has 15 amino acids. Trimming left V 5 bases short and J 7 bases short, with 20 bases between. The CDR3 loop reads CASSIRTGIGSGYTF. The CDR3, as DNA: TGTGCCAGCAGTATTCGGACGGGGATCGGGAGTGGCTACACCTTC.

V is TRBV7-9 and J is TRBJ2-5, with D possibly being TRBD2 (6 bases). The CDR3 extends over 15 amino acids. V was clipped by 1 base and J by 2 bases, with 11 bases between them. The V gene's germline CDR1 is SEHNR and CDR2 FQNEAQ (reference sequence). This CDR3 reads CASSLGLLAQETQYF. The CDR3, as DNA: TGTGCCAGCAGCTTAGGGTTACTAGCACAAGAGACCCAGTACTTC. Complete variable domain (other parts from reference TRBV7-9 and TRBJ2-5): DTGVSQNPRHKITKRGQNVTFRCDPISEHNRLYWYRQTLGQGPEFLTYFQNEAQLEKSRLLSDRFSAERPKGSFSTLEIQRTEQGDSAMYLCASSLGLLAQETQYFGPGTRLLVL.

Concerning this clone: One junction end disagrees with the germline gene, perhaps due to a read error. V and J are TRBV5-8 and TRBJ2-7; a weak D match, TRBD1 (6 bases). The germline V gene encodes CDR1 SGHTS and CDR2 YDEGEE. The CDR3 is made up of 15 amino acids. The CDR3 loop is CASNEPGTMTYEQCF. CDR3 nucleotide sequence: TGTGCCAGCAATGAACCCGGGACAATGACCTACGAGCAGTGCTTC.